Listed below are T cell receptor beta chains from one sample, sequenced in a study of blood T cell repertoires in COVID-19. Method: immunoSEQ multiplex PCR; TCRdb's copy keeps in-frame clones and lacks some. This sample has some 270,000 clones, with around 82% found just once. The sequenced sample consisted of peripheral blood. These receptors originate from a human donor with COVID-19, enrolled during active disease. The donor label of this sample is uncertain. Both conserved end residues are part of each CDR3. The D gene is left open where the match is weak. Clone size is not always given. Where it is, it says once, few, many or a class for expanded clones.

D: NA
V: TRBV11-2
size: NA
length: 14
J: TRBJ2-7
DNA: TGTGCCAGCAGCCCCGCAAGGGGCCCCTACGAGCAGTACTTC
CDR3: CASSPARGPYEQYF

D: TRBD1
V: TRBV10-3
size: NA
length: 16
J: TRBJ2-3
DNA: TGTGCCATCAGTGAGAGCCAGGGGGCCTACACAGATACGCAGTATTTT
CDR3: CAISESQGAYTDTQYF

D: NA
V: TRBV11-1
size: NA
length: 13
J: TRBJ2-2
DNA: TGTGCCAACGGCCCGGGGGACACCGGGGAGCTGTTTTTT
CDR3: CANGPGDTGELFF

D: TRBD1
V: TRBV3-1/TRBV3-2
size: NA
length: 16
J: TRBJ1-2
DNA: TGTGCCAGCAGTCTAACTCCGGACAGGGAGGGGTATGGCTACACCTTC
CDR3: CASSLTPDREGYGYTF

D: NA
V: TRBV5-8
size: NA
length: 14
J: TRBJ2-7
DNA: TGTGCCAGCAGCTTGGGGGGCTCTAACTACGAGCAGTACTTC
CDR3: CASSLGGSNYEQYF

D: NA
V: TRBV7-8
size: NA
length: 15
J: TRBJ2-1
DNA: TGTGCCAGCAGCTTAGATAGCAGATCCTACAATGAGCAGTTCTTC
CDR3: CASSLDSRSYNEQFF

D: TRBD2
V: TRBV29-1
size: NA
length: 15
J: TRBJ2-5
DNA: TGCAGCGCCCAGCTCTCTAGCGGGAGCCCGGAGACCCAGTACTTC
CDR3: CSAQLSSGSPETQYF

D: TRBD1
V: TRBV11-2
size: NA
length: 15
J: TRBJ2-5
DNA: TGTGCCAGCAGCCTGGCCGGGACAGGTCAAGAGACCCAGTACTTC
CDR3: CASSLAGTGQETQYF

D: TRBD2
V: TRBV5-4
size: NA
length: 16
J: TRBJ2-7
DNA: TGTGCCAGCAAACCTTCCACTAGCGGGAGGAACAACGAGCAGTACTTC
CDR3: CASKPSTSGRNNEQYF

D: TRBD1
V: TRBV9
size: NA
length: 13
J: TRBJ2-5
DNA: TGTGCCAGCAGCGGAAACAGGGGTGAGACCCAGTACTTC
CDR3: CASSGNRGETQYF

D: TRBD2
V: TRBV19
size: NA
length: 16
J: TRBJ2-2
DNA: TGTGCCAGTAGTATAGGTCTAGCGGGAGTGGCCGGGGAGCTGTTTTTT
CDR3: CASSIGLAGVAGELFF

D: TRBD1
V: TRBV19
size: NA
length: 15
J: TRBJ1-2
DNA: TGTGCCAGTAGTATAAAACCGGGACAGGACTATGGCTACACCTTC
CDR3: CASSIKPGQDYGYTF

D: NA
V: TRBV19
size: NA
length: 14
J: TRBJ2-5
DNA: TGTGCCAGTAGTGCCGGGACAACCAAAGAGACCCAGTACTTC
CDR3: CASSAGTTKETQYF

D: NA
V: TRBV19
size: once
length: 14
J: TRBJ1-1
DNA: TGTGCCAGTAGTCGAAAGCAGGGGAACACTGAAGCTTTCTTT
CDR3: CASSRKQGNTEAFF

D: NA
V: TRBV5-1
size: few
length: 15
J: TRBJ1-3
DNA: TGCGCCAGCAGCTTAGCAGGGAACTCTGGAAACACCATATATTTT
CDR3: CASSLAGNSGNTIYF